This T cell receptor beta chain was sequenced for a study of cytomegalovirus exposure and HLA in healthy donors. The V gene's germline CDR1 is SGDLS and CDR2 YYNGEE. The CDR3 runs 19 residues. The V and J ends lost 1 base and 1 base, in that order; junction bases with no gene match: 14. Vbeta (60) and Jbeta (13) primers were used in the PCR. The assay was immunoSEQ multiplex PCR, and TCRdb's table has in-frame clones only and misses some. Here the sample spans roughly 67,000 clones, about 79% being singletons. This clone was counted a single time. Sequences were obtained from PBMCs. V gene TRBV9 combines with J gene TRBJ2-1; 7 bases are shared with TRBD1. The receptor was derived from a man in his fifties or sixties in good health and CMV-seropositive. The DNA of the CDR3 is TGTGCCAGCAGCGTAAGACAGGGCCCCGCAGTTTGGTCCTACAATGAGCAGTTCTTC. Encoded protein: CASSVRQGPAVWSYNEQFF.